The rows below give T cell receptor beta chains drawn from one sample of a study of CD8+CD57+ T cells in acquired aplastic anemia. TCRdb recomputed calls from the reads with MiXCR, one row per CDR3 protein. The repertoire has hundreds of thousands of distinct CDR3 sequences, 82% of them found once; the top ten carry 40% to 55%. The material sequenced was sorted CD4+, CD8+, or CD8+CD57+ T cells (not recorded which) from PBMCs. All receptors derive from a human donor with aplastic anemia. Each CDR3 is given with its conserved first and last residue. A D gene is named only where the DNA matches it firmly. Some rows mark clone size as missing; the rest say once, few, many or name a class of expanded clone.

cdr3_aa	cdr3_nt	v_call	j_call	d_call	clone_size
CASSRVGHSSYEQYF	TGCGCCAGCAGCAGGGTTGGACACAGCTCCTACGAGCAGTACTTC	TRBV15	TRBJ2-7	NA	NA
CSVSRQGMNTEAFF	TGCAGCGTTTCTCGACAGGGCATGAACACTGAAGCTTTCTTT	TRBV29-1	TRBJ1-1	TRBD1	NA
CASSHTGVGNTIYF	TGTGCCAGCAGCCATACGGGAGTTGGAAACACCATATATTTT	TRBV7-8	TRBJ1-3	NA	once
CATTSSGRAATNEKLFF	TGTGCCACCACCAGCTCTGGCAGGGCGGCAACTAATGAAAAACTGTTTTTT	TRBV15	TRBJ1-4	NA	NA
CASSQERGGPDTQAFF	TGTGCCAGCAGCCAAGAGCGGGGGGGCCCGGATACGCAAGCTTTCTTT	TRBV7-8	TRBJ1-1	NA	NA
CASRYGDTDTQYF	TGTGCCAGCAGGTATGGGGACACAGATACGCAGTATTTT	TRBV5-8	TRBJ2-3	NA	NA
CASSFLAGVGDEQFF	TGTGCCAGCAGCTTTTTAGCGGGAGTAGGAGATGAGCAGTTCTTC	TRBV9	TRBJ2-1	TRBD2	NA
CASGLAGEQETQYF	TGTGCCAGCGGACTAGCGGGGGAGCAAGAGACCCAGTACTTC	TRBV5-6	TRBJ2-5	TRBD2	NA
CASSLFIGADTESF	TGTGCCAGCAGCTTATTTATAGGTGCTGACACGGAGTCGTTT	TRBV7-8	TRBJ2-3	NA	NA
CATSPRSEQYF	TGTGCCACCAGCCCACGGAGCGAGCAGTACTTC	TRBV24-1	TRBJ2-7	NA	NA
CASSPAISNQPQHF	TGTGCCAGCAGTCCGGCAATTAGCAATCAGCCCCAGCATTTT	TRBV7-9	TRBJ1-5	NA	NA
CASGNGARDTQYF	TGTGCCAGCGGGAACGGAGCCAGAGACACGCAGTATTTT	TRBV2	TRBJ2-3	NA	NA
CATSVGGQLDEQYF	TGTGCCACCAGCGTTGGTGGGCAGTTAGACGAGCAGTACTTC	TRBV15	TRBJ2-7	NA	NA
CASSMGRGIGSYNEQFF	TGTGCCAGTAGTATGGGGAGGGGGATAGGGTCCTACAATGAGCAGTTCTTC	TRBV19	TRBJ2-1	NA	NA
CAPDGRALSYEQYF	TGTGCCCCAGACGGCCGGGCCCTTTCCTACGAGCAGTACTTC	TRBV15	TRBJ2-7	NA	NA
CASSLAGDGGVYVYTF	TGTGCCAGCAGCTTGGCGGGGGACGGCGGGGTATATGTCTACACCTTC	TRBV7-9	TRBJ1-2	NA	once
CASSLVVSGKDTFF	TGTGCCAGCAGCTTAGTAGTCTCTGGCAAAGATACGTTCTTC	TRBV7-2	TRBJ2-1	NA	NA
CASSLGCRGYTQYF	TGTGCCAGCAGCTTAGGTTGCCGCGGCTATACGCAGTATTTT	TRBV5-1	TRBJ2-3	NA	NA
CASGVAADPETQYF	TGTGCCAGCGGGGTAGCGGCAGACCCCGAGACCCAGTACTTC	TRBV7-8	TRBJ2-5	NA	once
CASSLAVSADTQYF	TGTGCCAGCAGCTTAGCGGTGAGTGCCGATACGCAGTATTTT	TRBV11-3	TRBJ2-3	NA	NA
CASSDERGVADTQYF	TGTGCCAGCAGCGACGAACGGGGTGTAGCAGATACGCAGTATTTT	TRBV19	TRBJ2-3	NA	NA
CATSDLSSEAFF	TGTGCCACCAGTGATTTGAGCAGCGAAGCTTTCTTT	TRBV24-1	TRBJ1-1	NA	few
CASSGWTGPDTQYF	TGTGCCAGCAGCGGATGGACAGGTCCCGATACGCAGTATTTT	TRBV5-6	TRBJ2-3	TRBD1	NA
CASSKEQGTQETHF	TGTGCCAGCAGCAAGGAGCAGGGGACCCAAGAAACCCACTTT	TRBV7-4	TRBJ1-1	NA	NA
CASSLAASQDTQYF	TGTGCCAGCAGCTTGGCCGCCAGTCAAGATACGCAGTATTTC	TRBV15	TRBJ2-3	NA	NA
CASSSGRTGIDTQYF	TGTGCCAGCAGCTCCGGCAGGACTGGAATAGATACGCAGTATTTT	TRBV7-2	TRBJ2-3	NA	once
CASSPETGTNAQFF	TGTGCCAGCAGCCCAGAGACAGGAACTAATGCGCAGTTCTTC	TRBV2	TRBJ2-1	NA	once